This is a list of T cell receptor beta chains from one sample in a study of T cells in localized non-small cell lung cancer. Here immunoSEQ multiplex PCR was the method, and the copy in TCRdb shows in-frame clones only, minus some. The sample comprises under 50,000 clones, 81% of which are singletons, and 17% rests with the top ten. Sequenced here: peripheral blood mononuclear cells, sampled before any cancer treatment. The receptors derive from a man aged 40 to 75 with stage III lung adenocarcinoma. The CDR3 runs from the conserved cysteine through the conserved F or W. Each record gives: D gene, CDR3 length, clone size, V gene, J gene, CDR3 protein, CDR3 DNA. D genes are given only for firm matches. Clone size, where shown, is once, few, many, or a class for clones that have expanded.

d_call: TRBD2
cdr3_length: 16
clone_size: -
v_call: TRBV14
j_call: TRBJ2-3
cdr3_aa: CASSSGLAGSTDTQYF
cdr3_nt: TGTGCCAGCAGCTCGGGACTAGCGGGATCCACGGATACGCAGTATTTT

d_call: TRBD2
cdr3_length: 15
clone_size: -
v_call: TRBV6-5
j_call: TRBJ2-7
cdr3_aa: CASSYLTSGPYEQYF
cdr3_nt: TGTGCCAGCAGTTACCTCACTAGCGGTCCCTACGAGCAGTACTTC

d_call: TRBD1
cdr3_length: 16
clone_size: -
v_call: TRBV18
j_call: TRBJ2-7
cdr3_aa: CASSPGTGFQAYEQYF
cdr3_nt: TGTGCCAGCTCACCAGGGACAGGTTTTCAAGCCTACGAGCAGTACTTC

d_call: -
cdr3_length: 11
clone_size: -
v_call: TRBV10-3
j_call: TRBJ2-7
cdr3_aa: CAILVVDEQYF
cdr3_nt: TGTGCCATCCTCGTCGTAGACGAGCAGTACTTC

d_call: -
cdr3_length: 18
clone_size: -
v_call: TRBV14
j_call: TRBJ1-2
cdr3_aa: CASSHGEAHRVPNYGYTF
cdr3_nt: TGTGCCAGCAGTCACGGGGAGGCCCACAGGGTACCTAACTATGGCTACACCTTC

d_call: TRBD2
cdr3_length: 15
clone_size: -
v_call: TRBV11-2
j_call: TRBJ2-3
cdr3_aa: CASSLRGLAGGTQYF
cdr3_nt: TGTGCCAGCAGCTTGCGGGGACTAGCGGGGGGAACGCAGTATTTT

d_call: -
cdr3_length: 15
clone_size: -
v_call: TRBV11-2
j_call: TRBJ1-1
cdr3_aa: CASSLVLGTNTEAFF
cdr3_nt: TGTGCCAGCAGCTTAGTGTTAGGTACGAACACTGAAGCTTTCTTT

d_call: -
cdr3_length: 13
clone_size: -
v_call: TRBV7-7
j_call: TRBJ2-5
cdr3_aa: CASSFNSQETQYF
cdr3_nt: TGTGCCAGCAGCTTTAACTCTCAAGAGACCCAGTACTTC

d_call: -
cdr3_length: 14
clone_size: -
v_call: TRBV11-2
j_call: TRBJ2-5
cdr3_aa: CASSLGGHGETQYF
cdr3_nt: TGTGCCAGCAGCTTAGGGGGGCATGGAGAGACCCAGTACTTC

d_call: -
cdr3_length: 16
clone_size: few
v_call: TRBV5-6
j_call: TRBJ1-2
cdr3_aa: CASSTGWTEVADGYTF
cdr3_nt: TGTGCCAGCAGCACGGGCTGGACAGAAGTAGCAGATGGCTACACCTTC

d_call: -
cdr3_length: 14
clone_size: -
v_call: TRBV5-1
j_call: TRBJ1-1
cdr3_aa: CASSLKGWDTEAFF
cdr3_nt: TGCGCCAGCAGCTTAAAGGGATGGGACACTGAAGCTTTCTTT

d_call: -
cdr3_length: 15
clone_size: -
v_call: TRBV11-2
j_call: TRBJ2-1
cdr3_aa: CASSLEQLSYNEQFF
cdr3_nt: TGTGCCAGCAGCTTAGAACAGCTTTCCTACAATGAGCAGTTCTTC

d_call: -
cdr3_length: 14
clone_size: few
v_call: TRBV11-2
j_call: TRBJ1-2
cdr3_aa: CASSLDMGFYGYTF
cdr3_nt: TGTGCCAGCAGCTTAGATATGGGCTTCTATGGCTACACCTTC

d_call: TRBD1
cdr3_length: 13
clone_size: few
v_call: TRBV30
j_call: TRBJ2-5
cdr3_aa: CACRGTVQETQYF
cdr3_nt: TGTGCCTGTCGAGGGACAGTTCAAGAGACCCAGTACTTC

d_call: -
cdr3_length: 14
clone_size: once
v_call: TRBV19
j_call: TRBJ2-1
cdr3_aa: CASTSGTTYNEQFF
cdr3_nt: TGTGCCAGTACGTCTGGGACAACTTACAATGAGCAGTTCTTC

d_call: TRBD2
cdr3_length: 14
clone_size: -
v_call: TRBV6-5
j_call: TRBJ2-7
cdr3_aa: CASRLSGGASEQYF
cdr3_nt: TGTGCCAGCAGACTTAGCGGGGGGGCGAGCGAGCAGTACTTC

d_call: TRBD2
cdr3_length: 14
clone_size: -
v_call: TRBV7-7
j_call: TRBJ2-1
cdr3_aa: CASSLSSGDNEQFF
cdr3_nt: TGTGCTAGCAGCTTAAGTAGCGGGGATAATGAGCAGTTCTTC

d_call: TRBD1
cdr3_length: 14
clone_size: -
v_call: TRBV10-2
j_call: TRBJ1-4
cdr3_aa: CASTLTGGNEKLFF
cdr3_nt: TGCGCCAGCACCCTGACAGGGGGTAATGAAAAACTGTTTTTT

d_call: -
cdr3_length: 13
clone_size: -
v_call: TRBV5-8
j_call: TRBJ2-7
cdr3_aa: CASREYREREQYF
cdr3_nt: TGTGCCAGCAGGGAGTACAGGGAGAGGGAGCAGTACTTC

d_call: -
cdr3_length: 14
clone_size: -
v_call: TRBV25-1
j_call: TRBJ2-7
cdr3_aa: CASSVSRGRNEQYF
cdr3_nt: TGTGCCAGCAGTGTTTCCCGGGGGCGGAACGAGCAGTACTTC

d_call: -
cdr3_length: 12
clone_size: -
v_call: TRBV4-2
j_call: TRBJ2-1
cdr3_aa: CASSQERFEQFF
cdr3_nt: TGTGCCAGCAGCCAAGAGAGGTTCGAGCAGTTCTTC

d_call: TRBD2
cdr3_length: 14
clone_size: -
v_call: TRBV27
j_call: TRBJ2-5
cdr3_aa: CASSFHGGEKTQYF
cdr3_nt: TGTGCCAGCAGTTTTCATGGGGGGGAGAAGACCCAGTACTTC